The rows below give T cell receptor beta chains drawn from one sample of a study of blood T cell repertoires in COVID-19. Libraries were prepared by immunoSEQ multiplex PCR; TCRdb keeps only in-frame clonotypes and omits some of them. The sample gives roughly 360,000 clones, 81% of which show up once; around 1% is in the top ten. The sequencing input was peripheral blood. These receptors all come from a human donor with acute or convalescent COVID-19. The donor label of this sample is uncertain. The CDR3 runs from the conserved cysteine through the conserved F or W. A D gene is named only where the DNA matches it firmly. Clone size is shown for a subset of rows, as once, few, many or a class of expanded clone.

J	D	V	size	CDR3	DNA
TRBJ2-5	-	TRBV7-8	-	CASSLGLLETQYF	TGTGCCAGCAGCCTGGGACTCTTAGAGACCCAGTACTTC
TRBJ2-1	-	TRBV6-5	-	CATGRGRSYNEQFF	TGTGCCACCGGACGGGGGAGGTCCTACAATGAGCAGTTCTTC
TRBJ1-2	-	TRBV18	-	CASSIQRQGTYGYTF	TGTGCCAGCTCCATTCAACGGCAGGGGACGTATGGCTACACCTTC
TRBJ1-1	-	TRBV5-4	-	CASRIGIGNTEAFF	TGTGCCAGCAGAATTGGTATCGGTAACACTGAAGCTTTCTTT
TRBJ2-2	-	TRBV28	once	CASSLRPGSGTNTGELFF	TGTGCCAGCAGTTTAAGGCCCGGATCAGGAACGAACACCGGGGAGCTGTTTTTT
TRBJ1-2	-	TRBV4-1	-	CASSQELRVIYGYTF	TGCGCCAGCAGCCAAGAACTTCGGGTAATCTATGGCTACACCTTC
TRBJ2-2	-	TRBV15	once	CATIPSRGPGELFF	TGTGCCACCATCCCTTCTAGAGGTCCTGGGGAGCTGTTTTTT
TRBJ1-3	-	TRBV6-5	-	CASTGSGNTIYF	TGTGCCAGCACAGGGTCTGGAAACACCATATATTTT
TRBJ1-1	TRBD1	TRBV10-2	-	CASSEPDRVNTEAFF	TGCGCCAGCAGTGAACCCGACAGGGTAAACACTGAAGCTTTCTTT
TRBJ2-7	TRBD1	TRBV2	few	CASSNIGGAEQYF	TGTGCCAGCAGTAACATAGGGGGCGCCGAGCAGTACTTC
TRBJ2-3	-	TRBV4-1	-	CATRTGDTQYF	TGCGCCACCCGAACGGGAGATACGCAGTATTTT
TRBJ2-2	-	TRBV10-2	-	CASSVVADTGELFF	TGCGCCAGCAGTGTAGTAGCAGACACCGGGGAGCTGTTTTTT
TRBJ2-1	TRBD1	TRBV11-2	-	CASRVGAGTGDYNEQFF	TGTGCCAGCAGGGTAGGCGCCGGGACAGGGGACTACAATGAGCAGTTCTTC
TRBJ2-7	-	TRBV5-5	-	CASSFFGGSYEQYF	TGTGCCAGCAGCTTTTTTGGCGGTAGCTACGAGCAGTACTTC
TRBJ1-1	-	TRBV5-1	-	CASSQQQAMNTEAFF	TGCGCCAGCAGCCAGCAACAGGCCATGAACACTGAAGCTTTCTTT
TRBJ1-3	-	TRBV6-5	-	CASSYSNQGPGNTIYF	TGTGCCAGCAGTTACTCAAATCAGGGGCCAGGAAACACCATATATTTT
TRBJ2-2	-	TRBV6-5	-	CASRLVGGGGELFF	TGTGCCAGCAGACTAGTCGGGGGAGGCGGGGAGCTGTTTTTT
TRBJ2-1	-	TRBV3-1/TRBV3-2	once	CASSHHASSSRKRVSYNEQFF	TGTGCCAGCAGCCACCACGCATCCTCTAGCAGAAAGAGGGTCTCCTACAATGAGCAGTTCTTC
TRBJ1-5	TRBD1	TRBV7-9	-	CASSLGGGGKPQHF	TGTGCCAGCAGTCTAGGAGGGGGCGGGAAGCCCCAGCATTTT
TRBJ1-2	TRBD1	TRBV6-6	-	CASSQIRDRPSYGYTF	TGTGCCAGCAGTCAAATAAGGGACAGGCCCAGCTATGGCTACACCTTC
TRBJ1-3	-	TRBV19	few	CASLSEVGNTIYF	TGTGCCAGTCTTTCGGAGGTTGGAAACACCATATATTTT
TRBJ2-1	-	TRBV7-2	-	CASSNRDFYNEQFF	TGTGCCAGCAGCAACCGGGACTTCTACAATGAGCAGTTCTTC
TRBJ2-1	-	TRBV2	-	CASRTSTTGRVQFF	TGTGCCAGCAGGACCAGTACTACAGGTCGCGTGCAGTTCTTC
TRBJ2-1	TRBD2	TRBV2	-	CASTAGGGDEQFF	TGTGCCAGCACAGCGGGAGGAGGGGATGAGCAGTTCTTC
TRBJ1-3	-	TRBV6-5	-	CASSYSREYSGNTIYF	TGTGCCAGCAGTTACTCCCGGGAGTACTCTGGAAACACCATATATTTT
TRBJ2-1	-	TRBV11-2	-	CASSLVRSNEQFF	TGTGCCAGCAGCTTAGTGCGTTCCAATGAGCAGTTCTTC
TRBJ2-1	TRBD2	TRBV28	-	CASSFPRETAGGNSYNEQFF	TGTGCCAGCAGTTTCCCAAGAGAGACAGCGGGAGGAAACTCCTACAATGAGCAGTTCTTC
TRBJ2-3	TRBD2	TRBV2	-	CASSGGVADTQYF	TGTGCCAGCAGCGGGGGGGTAGCAGATACGCAGTATTTT
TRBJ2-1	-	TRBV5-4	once	CASSSPGAPNNEQFF	TGTGCCAGCAGCTCTCCAGGGGCTCCTAACAATGAGCAGTTCTTC
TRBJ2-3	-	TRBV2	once	CASLREHTDTQYF	TGTGCCAGCCTACGGGAACACACAGATACGCAGTATTTT
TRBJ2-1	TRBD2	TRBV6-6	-	CASSLRTSGHGFF	TGTGCCAGCAGTCTCCGGACTAGCGGTCATGGGTTCTTC
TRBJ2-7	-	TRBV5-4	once	CASSLRLDSSYEQYF	TGTGCCAGCAGCTTGAGGCTGGACAGCTCCTACGAGCAGTACTTC
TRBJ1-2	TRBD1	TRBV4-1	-	CASSQTDREFNGYTF	TGCGCCAGCAGCCAAACGGACAGGGAATTCAATGGCTACACCTTC
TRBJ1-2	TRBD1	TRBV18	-	CASSSFSGQGNYGYTF	TGTGCCAGCTCATCCTTTTCGGGACAGGGGAACTATGGCTACACCTTC
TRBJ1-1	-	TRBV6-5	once	CASSFRGEGTEAFF	TGTGCCAGCAGTTTTAGGGGGGAGGGCACTGAAGCTTTCTTT
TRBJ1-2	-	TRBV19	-	CASSIGVFGLGQWTRYTF	TGTGCCAGTAGTATAGGGGTTTTCGGTCTGGGACAATGGACACGCTACACCTTC
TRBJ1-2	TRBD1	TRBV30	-	CAWDRDRGHGYTF	TGTGCCTGGGACCGGGACAGGGGGCATGGCTACACCTTC
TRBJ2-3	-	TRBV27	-	CASSLDRLDTQYF	TGTGCCAGCAGTTTAGACAGGCTAGATACGCAGTATTTT
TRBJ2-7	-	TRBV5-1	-	CASSLVVGTSYEQYF	TGCGCCAGCAGCTTGGTCGTAGGGACATCCTACGAGCAGTACTTC
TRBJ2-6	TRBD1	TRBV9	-	CASSVVGGQGAGANVLTF	TGTGCCAGCAGCGTAGTAGGGGGACAGGGGGCTGGGGCCAACGTCCTGACTTTC
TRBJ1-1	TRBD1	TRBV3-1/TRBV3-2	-	CASRDRTNTEAFF	TGTGCCAGCAGGGACAGGACGAACACTGAAGCTTTCTTT
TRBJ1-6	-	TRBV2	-	CASRPHLQGPLHF	TGTGCCAGCAGGCCACATCTTCAGGGACCCCTCCACTTT
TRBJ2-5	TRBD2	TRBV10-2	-	CASSEPSGGAMSFQETQYF	TGCGCCAGCAGTGAGCCTAGCGGGGGGGCAATGTCTTTCCAAGAGACCCAGTACTTC
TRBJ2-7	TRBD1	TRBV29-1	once	CSVGDSYEQYF	TGCAGCGTAGGGGACAGCTACGAGCAGTACTTC
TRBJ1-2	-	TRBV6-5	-	CASSYRQGTTNYGYTF	TGTGCCAGCAGTTACAGGCAGGGGACTACTAACTATGGCTACACCTTC
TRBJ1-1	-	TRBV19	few	CASTNKNTEAFF	TGTGCCAGTACCAACAAGAACACTGAAGCTTTCTTT
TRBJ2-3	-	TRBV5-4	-	CASSSGRSIGADTQYF	TGTGCCAGCAGCTCGGGCCGTTCCATAGGGGCAGATACGCAGTATTTT
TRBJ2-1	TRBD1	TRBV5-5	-	CASSLNRDRGHLYNEQFF	TGTGCCAGCAGCCTTAACCGGGACAGGGGGCACCTCTACAATGAGCAGTTCTTC
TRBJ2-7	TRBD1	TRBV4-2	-	CASSPSTGQEEYF	TGTGCCAGCAGCCCCTCTACTGGACAGGAGGAGTACTTC
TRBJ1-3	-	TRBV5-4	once	CASSRQSPGNTIYF	TGTGCCAGCAGCCGCCAAAGCCCTGGAAACACCATATATTTT
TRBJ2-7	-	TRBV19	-	CASSIAGQQYEQYF	TGTGCCAGTAGTATAGCAGGACAGCAATACGAGCAGTACTTC
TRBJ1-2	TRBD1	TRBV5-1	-	CASSLQGERNGYTF	TGCGCCAGCAGCTTGCAGGGGGAGAGGAATGGCTACACCTTC
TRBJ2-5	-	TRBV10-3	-	CAIRRTGSGQETQYF	TGTGCCATCAGAAGGACGGGGAGTGGGCAAGAGACCCAGTACTTC